This TCR beta chain was documented in a study of shared clonotypes between healthy human individuals. Assay: immunoSEQ multiplex PCR; the TCRdb copy retains only in-frame clones and omits some. The sample holds about 2.3 million clones, approximately 95% seen once. Germline CDR1 SSHAT, CDR2 FNYEAQ (reference sequence). The CDR3 is 19 amino acids. HIV-negative, healthy adults without recent acute infections or vaccinations were the donors. Comment on this clone: Relative to the germline gene, one junction end is altered; a read error may explain this.

Sequenced input: naive CD4+ T cells from PBMCs. Indicated subset: CD45RA+ positively selected. This receptor was obtained from a man younger than 35 in good health. Some clones in this sample may be carry-over from other donors' samples. V is TRBV7-7 and J is TRBJ2-4; 11 bases match TRBD2. CDR3 nucleotides: TGTGCCAGCATCTTAGGGTGGCTAGCGGGAGGAGGGTCCAAAAACATTCAGTACTTC. As protein: CASILGWLAGGGSKNIQYF.